This passage covers 3 T cell receptor beta chains from one sample sequenced in a study of metastatic and nonmetastatic thyroid tumors. The entire patient cohort was treatment-naive prior to thyroid surgery. MiXCR re-clonotyped the PCR reads for TCRdb. Counted here are 20,000 to 25,000 clones, roughly 15% occurring once; the ten biggest clones make up about 36%. Input material: blood. All receptors derive from a female donor with papillary thyroid cancer or a benign thyroid nodule (not recorded which). Some clones in this sample may be carry-over from other donors' samples.

This chain joins TRBV28 and TRBJ1-1; D not certain. The CDR3 contains 14 residues. Germline CDR1 MDHEN, CDR2 SYDVKM. V lost 7 bases and J lost 0, with 12 bases in between. The CDR3 sequence is CASTPGRMNTEAFF. CDR3 in DNA: TGTGCCAGCACCCCCGGACGGATGAACACTGAAGCTTTCTTT.

The gene calls are TRBV6-4 and TRBJ2-3, with D possibly matching TRBD2 (5 bases). Germline V gene data show CDR1 as MRHNA and CDR2 as SNTAGT. The CDR3 contains 14 residues. V lost 4 bases to trimming and J lost 2 bases, with 10 bases between them. The CDR3 DNA reads TGTGCCAGCAGTGTCGGGGAAGCCACAGATACGCAGTATTTT. Its protein product is CASSVGEATDTQYF.

V usage is TRBV20-1 and J usage is TRBJ1-2; tentatively, D is TRBD1 (6 bases). Germline V gene sequence: CDR1 DFQATT, CDR2 SNEGSKA (reference sequence). The CDR3 has 16 residues. V was shortened by 5 bases and J by 2 bases, with 21 bases between the two germline ends. In DNA form, the CDR3 reads TGCAGTGCTCCGCGACAGGCCCGAGGGGTAAACTATGGCTACACCTTC. Its protein product is CSAPRQARGVNYGYTF.